Following are 24 T cell receptor beta chains from one sample sequenced in a study of blood T cell repertoires in COVID-19. Data came from immunoSEQ multiplex PCR; TCRdb stores just in-frame clones and leaves some out. The data show fewer than 500,000 clones, with more than 65% seen just once and over 0.95% held by the top ten. The sequenced sample consisted of peripheral blood. The receptors stem from a human donor with acute or convalescent COVID-19. The donor label of this sample is uncertain.

As regards this clone: Other DNA sequences in the sample encode the same CDR3. The J gene is TRBJ2-7, the V gene TRBV5-1; D is possibly TRBD1 (5 bases). V was shortened by 0 bases and J by 4 bases, with 11 bases between the two germline ends. This CDR3 is built from 14 residues. Looked up from germline, CDR1 is SGHRS and CDR2 is YFSETQ. CDR3 DNA: TGCGCCAGCAGCTTGGGGCAGGGCGGATACGAGCAGTACTTC. Translating gives CASSLGQGGYEQYF.

The chain couples TRBV28 to TRBJ1-2; tentative D call: TRBD1 (6 bases). Per germline, CDR1 MDHEN and CDR2 SYDVKM. V lost 7 bases, J lost 5 bases, and 11 bases lay in between. The CDR3 runs 12 residues. The CDR3 loop is CASTPDRYGYTF. The CDR3 DNA follows: TGTGCCAGCACACCGGACAGATATGGCTACACCTTC.

The chain carries TRBV27 and TRBJ1-1; TRBD1 is a possible D gene (5 bases). Trimming left V 5 bases short and J 1 base short, with 14 bases between. The germline CDR1 and CDR2 sequences are MNHEY and SMNVEV (reference sequence). This CDR3 is 15 amino acids long. CDR3 protein: CASSPRSQGNTEAFF. In nucleotides, the CDR3 is TGTGCCAGCAGTCCGAGGTCGCAGGGGAACACTGAAGCTTTCTTT.

The J gene is TRBJ1-2, the V gene TRBV12-3 or TRBV12-4, with unresolved D. The CDR3 spans 12 residues. V was cut by 3 bases and J by 8 bases, with 10 bases left in between. The CDR3 loop reads CASSLEGGGYTF. CDR3 nucleotide sequence: TGTGCCAGCAGTTTGGAGGGAGGGGGCTACACCTTC.

The CDR3 reads CASSNRLAGYTGELFF. In DNA, the CDR3 is TGTGCCAGTAGTAACCGACTAGCGGGATACACCGGGGAGCTGTTTTTT. The rearrangement joins TRBV19 to TRBJ2-2, with 11 positions matching TRBD2. V trimming: 4 bases; J trimming: 3 bases; junction bases outside the gene matches: 4. The germline gives CDR1 LNHDA, CDR2 SQIVND (reference sequence). The CDR3 has 16 amino acids.

The chain uses TRBV10-3 and TRBJ1-5; D is unclear. V was clipped by 7 bases and J by 7 bases, with 14 bases between them. This CDR3 region has 13 residues. Germline V CDR1 and CDR2: ENHRY, SYGVKD. CDR3 in amino acids: CAITAREEQPQHF. The DNA for the CDR3 is TGTGCCATCACGGCAAGGGAGGAACAGCCCCAGCATTTT.

This clone was picked up a small number of times. The chain recombines TRBV7-8 with TRBJ2-2; TRBD1 matches 9 bases. This CDR3 has 16 amino acids. Germline values: CDR1 SGHVS, CDR2 FQNEAQ. V shed 5 bases, J shed 3 bases, and the junction held 7 bases outside the gene matches. CDR3 in DNA: TGTGCCAGCAGCATACCGGGACAGGGCTACACCGGGGAGCTGTTTTTT. Amino acids: CASSIPGQGYTGELFF. The whole variable domain, remainder taken from reference TRBV7-8 and TRBJ2-2, is GAGVSQSPRYKVAKRGQDVALRCDPISGHVSLFWYQQALGQGPEFLTYFQNEAQLDKSGLPSDRFFAERPEGSVSTLKIQRTQQEDSAVYLCASSIPGQGYTGELFFGEGSRLTVL.

This sequence joins TRBV6-5 and TRBJ2-7, with D perhaps TRBD2 (7 bases). V was clipped by 8 bases and J by 4 bases, with 15 bases between them. Germline CDR1 reads MNHEY; CDR2 reads SVGAGI. This CDR3 is 13 amino acids long. The CDR3 spells CASSLRGQYEQYF. Written as DNA, the CDR3 is TGTGCCAGCTCCCTGCGGGGGCAATACGAGCAGTACTTC.

J is TRBJ2-5 and V is TRBV5-4; TRBD1 matches at 8 bases. V lost 4 bases, J lost 4 bases, and 6 bases stayed unmatched. There are 14 residues in the CDR3. Germline values: CDR1 SGHNT, CDR2 YYREEE (reference sequence). The CDR3 loop reads CASSPRDRRETQYF. The CDR3 nucleotides read TGTGCCAGCAGCCCCCGGGACAGGAGAGAGACCCAGTACTTC.

The chain couples TRBV2 to TRBJ1-2; no reliable D call. Germline assignment: CDR1 SNHLY and CDR2 FYNNEI. Trimming cost V 7 bases and J 0 bases, with 12 bases left between them. The CDR3 runs 14 residues. DNA of the CDR3: TGTGCCAGCAACGCGGGGTTCTCTAACTATGGCTACACCTTC. Translating gives CASNAGFSNYGYTF. Variable domain in full (rest from reference TRBV2 and TRBJ1-2): EPEVTQTPSHQVTQMGQEVILRCVPISNHLYFYWYRQILGQKVEFLVSFYNNEISEKSEIFDDQFSVERPDGSNFTLKIRSTKLEDSAMYFCASNAGFSNYGYTFGSGTRLTVV.

The V call is TRBV5-1, the J call TRBJ2-2; perhaps TRBD2 as D (5 bases). This CDR3 region has 15 residues. From germline, CDR1 is SGHRS and CDR2 YFSETQ. V was pared by 2 bases and J by 4 bases, with 12 bases between. This CDR3 is CASSFERGGTGELFF. In nucleotides, the CDR3 is TGCGCCAGCAGCTTCGAGAGAGGAGGCACCGGGGAGCTGTTTTTT.

The chain couples TRBV11-3 to TRBJ2-3; a weak D match, TRBD2 (6 bases). This CDR3 has 15 amino acids. Germline CDR1 SGHNT, CDR2 YENEEA. The ends were cut back, 1 base at V and 3 bases at J, with 11 bases in the middle. CDR3 residues: CASSLGGGRTDTQYF. The CDR3, as DNA: TGTGCCAGCAGCTTAGGTGGGGGGAGGACAGATACGCAGTATTTT.

This rearrangement joins TRBV5-1 to TRBJ1-4, with no clear D. The CDR3 is 14 amino acids. Germline CDR1 reads SGHRS; CDR2 reads YFSETQ. Trimming pared 1 base from V and 15 bases from J, leaving 19 bases between. The CDR3 is CASSLYYSDRGLFF. Here the CDR3 DNA reads TGCGCCAGCAGCTTGTACTATTCAGATCGCGGGTTGTTTTTT.

This chain connects TRBV5-4 to TRBJ1-1, with D perhaps matching TRBD1 (6 bases). Germline CDR1 is SGHNT and CDR2 is YYREEE (reference sequence). The CDR3 has 14 amino acids. V lost 4 bases to trimming and J lost 1 base, with 11 bases between them. The CDR3 here is CASSQNRANTEAFF. The CDR3, as DNA: TGTGCCAGCAGCCAGAACAGGGCGAACACTGAAGCTTTCTTT.

The table lists this clone with a count of one. The rearrangement joins TRBV29-1 to TRBJ2-1; 8 bases agree with TRBD2. The germline V gene encodes CDR1 SQVTM and CDR2 ANQGSEA. CDR3 length equals 14 residues. V lost 7 bases to trimming and J lost 10 bases; unmatched junction nucleotides: 15. The CDR3 here is CSAREGMMSSEQFF. The CDR3 nucleotides read TGCAGCGCCCGGGAGGGTATGATGAGCTCCGAGCAGTTCTTC.

The chain joins TRBV27 to TRBJ2-7; TRBD2 aligns across 8 bases. The CDR3 covers 14 residues. Germline lookup yields CDR1 MNHEY and CDR2 SMNVEV (reference sequence). After removal of 6 bases from V and 5 bases from J, the junction contained 9 bases not matched to a gene. The CDR3 protein is CASRVTGTRHEQYF. Written as DNA, the CDR3 is TGTGCCAGCAGGGTCACAGGGACTAGACACGAGCAGTACTTC.

This clone was seen once. The CDR3: CASSRGASGANVLTF. CDR3 bases: TGTGCCAGCAGCCGGGGGGCCTCTGGGGCCAACGTCCTGACTTTC. The chain links TRBV6-5 to TRBJ2-6; possibly TRBD2 for D (7 bases). In germline, CDR1 is MNHEY, CDR2 SVGAGI. This CDR3 is 15 amino acids long. Trimming stripped 6 bases from V and 0 bases from J, with 9 bases between.

The rearrangement joins TRBV6-5 to TRBJ2-7, with no clear D. CDR1 is MNHEY and CDR2 is SVGAGI in the germline V gene. The CDR3 spans 16 residues. The ends were cut back, 0 bases at V and 3 bases at J, with 15 bases in the middle. DNA for the CDR3: TGTGCCAGCAGTTACTCGAATACGGGTCCTTTCTACGAGCAGTACTTC. Its translation: CASSYSNTGPFYEQYF.

The CDR3 loop reads CASSPGTGGAYNEQFF. The CDR3 nucleotides are TGTGCCAGCAGTCCCGGGACGGGAGGGGCCTACAATGAGCAGTTCTTC. The genes are TRBV27 and TRBJ2-1; 8 nucleotides align to TRBD2. Germline loops: CDR1 MNHEY, CDR2 SMNVEV (reference sequence). With V trimmed by 5 bases and J by 2 bases, 8 bases remained unmatched. The CDR3 runs 16 residues.

The chain joins TRBV18 to TRBJ1-4; possibly TRBD1 for D (5 bases). V was cut by 5 bases and J by 7 bases, with 17 bases left in between. Germline assignment: CDR1 KGHSH and CDR2 LQKENI. This CDR3 has 15 amino acids. CDR3 bases: TGTGCCAGCTCAACGGGACTCTGGACGTCTGAAAAACTGTTTTTT. This encodes CASSTGLWTSEKLFF.

The rearrangement uses TRBV10-3 and TRBJ2-1; possibly TRBD2 for D (6 bases). Per the germline V gene, CDR1 is ENHRY and CDR2 is SYGVKD. The CDR3 has 13 amino acids. V shed 1 base and J shed 7 bases, with 8 bases lying between them. CDR3 protein: CAISEWLANEQFF. The CDR3 DNA is TGTGCCATCAGTGAGTGGCTAGCGAATGAGCAGTTCTTC.

The chain employs TRBV3-1 (or the pseudogene TRBV3-2) and TRBJ2-6; 13 nucleotides agree with TRBD2. Germline V gene data show CDR1 as LGHDT and CDR2 as YNNKEL (reference sequence). V shed 1 base and J 4 bases; nucleotides not matched to a gene: 10. This CDR3 has 20 amino acids. Here the CDR3 reads CASSQVPGTSGITGANVLTF. CDR3 coding DNA: TGTGCCAGCAGCCAAGTCCCCGGGACTAGCGGGATTACCGGGGCCAACGTCCTGACTTTC.

This chain joins TRBV5-4 and TRBJ2-1; 9 nucleotides match TRBD2. The length of the CDR3 is 16 residues. CDR1 is SGHNT, CDR2 YYREEE, per germline (reference sequence). V shed 4 bases, J shed 1 base, and the junction held 6 bases outside the gene matches. In nucleotides, the CDR3 is TGTGCCAGCAGCCCGGTAGCGGGAGCGTCCTACAATGAGCAGTTCTTC. Its protein is CASSPVAGASYNEQFF.

The chain joins TRBV19 to TRBJ2-2; perhaps TRBD1 as D (5 bases). The CDR3 covers 15 residues. V lost 6 bases and J 8 bases, leaving 19 bases between the germline ends. The germline V gene encodes CDR1 LNHDA and CDR2 SQIVND (reference sequence). Written as DNA, the CDR3 is TGTGCCAGTAGGAAACAACAGGTTTCAAGAGGGGAGCTGTTTTTT. Translation: CASRKQQVSRGELFF.